The clone carrying this T cell receptor (beta chain) was counted a single time. This CDR3 comprises 17 residues. J gave up 9 bases and V 0 bases, and 16 bases lay outside the gene matches. Germline V CDR1 and CDR2: SGHNT, YYREEE (reference sequence). PCR employed 60 Vbeta and 13 Jbeta primers. Profiling relied on immunoSEQ multiplex PCR, and the TCRdb table lists in-frame clones only, not all of them. The sample includes about 90,000 clones, 74% of them seen just once. The sample is drawn from a study of cytomegalovirus exposure and HLA in healthy donors. The clonotype was recovered from a young man in good health and CMV-seropositive. The J gene is TRBJ1-1, the V gene TRBV5-4; 8 bases agree with TRBD1. Sequencing was carried out using PBMCs. CDR3 DNA sequence: TGTGCCAGCAGCTTGGTATTTGGGTTTGGGGACAGGCCACAAGCTTTCTTT. It yields the protein CASSLVFGFGDRPQAFF.